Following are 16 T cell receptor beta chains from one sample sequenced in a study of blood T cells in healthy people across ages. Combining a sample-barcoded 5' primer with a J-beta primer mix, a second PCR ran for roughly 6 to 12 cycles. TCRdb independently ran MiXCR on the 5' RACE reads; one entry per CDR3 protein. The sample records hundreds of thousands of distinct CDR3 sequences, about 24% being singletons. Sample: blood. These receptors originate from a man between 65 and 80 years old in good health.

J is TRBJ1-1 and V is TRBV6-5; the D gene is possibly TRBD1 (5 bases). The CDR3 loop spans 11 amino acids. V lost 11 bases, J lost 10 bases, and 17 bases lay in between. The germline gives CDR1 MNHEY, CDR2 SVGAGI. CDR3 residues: CASWGGTLAFF. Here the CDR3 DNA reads TGTGCCTCCTGGGGGGGTACGCTAGCTTTCTTT.

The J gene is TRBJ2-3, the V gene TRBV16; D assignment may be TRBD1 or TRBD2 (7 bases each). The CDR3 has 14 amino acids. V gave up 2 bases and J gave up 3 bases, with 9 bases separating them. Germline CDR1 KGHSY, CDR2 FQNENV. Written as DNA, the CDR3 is TGTGCCAGCAGCCAACAGGGGGGGACAGATACGCAGTATTTT. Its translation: CASSQQGGTDTQYF.

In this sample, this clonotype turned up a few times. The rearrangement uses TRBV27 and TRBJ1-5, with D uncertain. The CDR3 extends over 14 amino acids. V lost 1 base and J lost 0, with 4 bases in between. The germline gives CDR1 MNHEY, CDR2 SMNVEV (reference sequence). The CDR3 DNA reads TGTGCCAGCAGTTTATTCAATAGCAATCAGCCCCAGCATTTT. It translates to CASSLFNSNQPQHF.

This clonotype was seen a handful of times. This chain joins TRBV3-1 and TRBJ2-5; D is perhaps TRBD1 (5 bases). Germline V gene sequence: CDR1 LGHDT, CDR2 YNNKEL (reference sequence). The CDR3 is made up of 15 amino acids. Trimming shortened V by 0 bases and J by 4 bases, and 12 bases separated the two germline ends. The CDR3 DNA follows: TGTGCCAGCAGCCAAGATAGGACAAGTGGAGAGACCCAGTACTTC. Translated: CASSQDRTSGETQYF.

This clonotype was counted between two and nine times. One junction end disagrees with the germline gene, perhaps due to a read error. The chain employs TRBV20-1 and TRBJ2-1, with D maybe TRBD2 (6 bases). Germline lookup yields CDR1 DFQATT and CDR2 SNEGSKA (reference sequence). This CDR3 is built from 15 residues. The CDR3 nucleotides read TGCAGTGCGCTTGCTACTAGCCGGAGTTACAATGAGCAGCTCTTC. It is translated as CSALATSRSYNEQLF.

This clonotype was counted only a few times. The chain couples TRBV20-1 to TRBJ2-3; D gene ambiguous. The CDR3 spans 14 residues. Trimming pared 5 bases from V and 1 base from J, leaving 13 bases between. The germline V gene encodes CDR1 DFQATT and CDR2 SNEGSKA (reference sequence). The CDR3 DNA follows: TGCAGTGCTCCCCCGCCCCAGGGCACAGATACGCAGTATTTT. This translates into CSAPPPQGTDTQYF.

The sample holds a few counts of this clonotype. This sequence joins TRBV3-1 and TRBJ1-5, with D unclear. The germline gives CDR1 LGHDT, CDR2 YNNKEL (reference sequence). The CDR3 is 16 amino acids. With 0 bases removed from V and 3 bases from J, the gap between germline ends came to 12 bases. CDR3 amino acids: CASSQERVGVNQPQHF. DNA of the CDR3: TGTGCCAGCAGCCAAGAGAGGGTCGGGGTCAATCAGCCCCAGCATTTT.

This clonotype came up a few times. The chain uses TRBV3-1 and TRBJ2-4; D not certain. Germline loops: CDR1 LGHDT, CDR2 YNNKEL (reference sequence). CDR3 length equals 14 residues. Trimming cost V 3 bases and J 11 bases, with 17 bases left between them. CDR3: CASSHTIAVAVQYF. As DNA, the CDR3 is TGTGCCAGCAGCCACACCATAGCAGTAGCCGTTCAGTACTTC. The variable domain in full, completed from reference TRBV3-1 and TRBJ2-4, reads DTAVSQTPKYLVTQMGNDKSIKCEQNLGHDTMYWYKQDSKKFLKIMFSYNNKELIINETVPNRFSPKSPDKAHLNLHINSLELGDSAVYFCASSHTIAVAVQYFGAGTRLSVL.

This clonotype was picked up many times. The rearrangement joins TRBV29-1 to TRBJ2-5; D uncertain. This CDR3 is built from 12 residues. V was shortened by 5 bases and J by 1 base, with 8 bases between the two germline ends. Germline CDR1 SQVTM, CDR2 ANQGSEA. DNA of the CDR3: TGCAGCGTTAGACGGCTCCAAGAGACCCAGTACTTC. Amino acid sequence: CSVRRLQETQYF.

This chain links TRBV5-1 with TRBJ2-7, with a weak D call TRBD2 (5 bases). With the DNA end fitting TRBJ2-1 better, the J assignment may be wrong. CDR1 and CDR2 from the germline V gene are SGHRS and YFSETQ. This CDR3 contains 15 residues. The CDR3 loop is CASSPTADLVNEQFF. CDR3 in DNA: TGCGCCAGCAGCCCAACAGCGGACCTCGTCAATGAGCAGTTCTTC.

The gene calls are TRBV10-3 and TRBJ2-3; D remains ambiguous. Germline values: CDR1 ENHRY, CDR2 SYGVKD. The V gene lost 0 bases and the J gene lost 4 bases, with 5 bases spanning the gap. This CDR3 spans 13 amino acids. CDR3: CAISESTADTQYF. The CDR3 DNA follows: TGTGCCATCAGTGAGTCGACGGCAGATACGCAGTATTTT.

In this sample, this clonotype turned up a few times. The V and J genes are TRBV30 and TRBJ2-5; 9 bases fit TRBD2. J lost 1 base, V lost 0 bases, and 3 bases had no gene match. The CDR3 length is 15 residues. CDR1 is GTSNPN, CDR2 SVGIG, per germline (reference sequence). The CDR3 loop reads CAWSVLAGRQETQYF. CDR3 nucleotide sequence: TGTGCCTGGAGTGTCCTAGCGGGACGCCAAGAGACCCAGTACTTC.

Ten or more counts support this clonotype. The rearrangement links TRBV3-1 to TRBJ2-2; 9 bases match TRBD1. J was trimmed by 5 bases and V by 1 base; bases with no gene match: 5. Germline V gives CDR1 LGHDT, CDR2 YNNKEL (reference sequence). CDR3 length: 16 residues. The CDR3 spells CASSQVGTGRTGELFF. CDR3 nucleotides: TGTGCCAGCAGCCAAGTGGGGACAGGGAGGACCGGGGAGCTGTTTTTT.

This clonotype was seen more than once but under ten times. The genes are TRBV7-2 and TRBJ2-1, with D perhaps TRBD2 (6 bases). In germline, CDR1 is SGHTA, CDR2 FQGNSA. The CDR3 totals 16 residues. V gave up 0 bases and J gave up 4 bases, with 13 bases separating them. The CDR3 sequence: CASSLAVLALYNEQFF. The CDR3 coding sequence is TGTGCCAGCAGCTTAGCGGTTCTAGCGCTATACAATGAGCAGTTCTTC. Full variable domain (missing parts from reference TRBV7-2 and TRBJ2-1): GAGVSQSPSNKVTEKGKDVELRCDPISGHTALYWYRQSLGQGLEFLIYFQGNSAPDKSGLPSDRFSAERTGGSVSTLTIQRTQQEDSAVYLCASSLAVLALYNEQFFGPGTRLTVL.

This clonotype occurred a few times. In DNA, the CDR3 is TGTGCCAGCAGTTTATATCCCGGGGCAGTTATGTACGAGCAGTACTTC. As protein: CASSLYPGAVMYEQYF. The chain carries TRBV28 and TRBJ2-7; D tentatively fits TRBD1 or TRBD2 (5 bases each). The V end lost 1 base, the J end lost 4 bases, and 17 bases lay between the germline ends. In germline, CDR1 is MDHEN, CDR2 SYDVKM. This CDR3 contains 16 residues.

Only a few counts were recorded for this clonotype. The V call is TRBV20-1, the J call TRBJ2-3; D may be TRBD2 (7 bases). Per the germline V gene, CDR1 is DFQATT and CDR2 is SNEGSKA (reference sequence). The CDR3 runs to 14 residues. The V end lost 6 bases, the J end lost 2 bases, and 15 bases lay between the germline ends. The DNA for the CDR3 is TGCAGTGCACGGACTAGGGGGTTCACAGATACGCAGTATTTT. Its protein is CSARTRGFTDTQYF.